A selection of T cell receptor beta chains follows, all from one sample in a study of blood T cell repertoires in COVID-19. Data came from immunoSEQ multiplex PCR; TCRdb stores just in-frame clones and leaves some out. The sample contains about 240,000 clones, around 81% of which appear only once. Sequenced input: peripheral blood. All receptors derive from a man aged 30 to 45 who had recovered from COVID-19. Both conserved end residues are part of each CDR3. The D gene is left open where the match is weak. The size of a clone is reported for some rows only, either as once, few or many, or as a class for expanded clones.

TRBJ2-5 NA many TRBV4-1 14 TGCGCCAGCAGCCAAGGGAGGGGCGGGGAGACCCAGTACTTC CASSQGRGGETQYF
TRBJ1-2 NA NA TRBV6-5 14 TGTGCCAGCTGGTCCGCAACCGGGAACTATGGCTACACCTTC CASWSATGNYGYTF
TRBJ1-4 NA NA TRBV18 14 TGTGCCAGCTCACTGGGACTTTATAATGAAAAACTGTTTTTT CASSLGLYNEKLFF
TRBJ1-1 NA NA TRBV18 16 TGTGCCAGCTCACCACCAAACGGAGGGATGAACACTGAAGCTTTCTTT CASSPPNGGMNTEAFF
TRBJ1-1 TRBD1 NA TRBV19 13 TGTGCCAGTAAAGACAGGGGGCCCTCGGAAGCTTTCTTT CASKDRGPSEAFF
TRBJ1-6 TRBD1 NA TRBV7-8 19 TGTGCCAGCAGCCAAAACAGGGCGGGACAGGGGAATCGTAATTCACCCCTCCACTTT CASSQNRAGQGNRNSPLHF
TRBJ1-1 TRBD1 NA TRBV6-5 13 TGTGCCACCTTGACAGGGGTTGCCACTGAAGCTTTCTTT CATLTGVATEAFF
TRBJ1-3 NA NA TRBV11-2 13 TGTGCCAGTACCTCCGGAGATGGAAACACCATATATTTT CASTSGDGNTIYF
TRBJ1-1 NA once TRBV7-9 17 TGTGCCAGCAGCTTAATGGCAGGGGCCCAATTGAACACTGAAGCTTTCTTT CASSLMAGAQLNTEAFF
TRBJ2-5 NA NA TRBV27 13 TGTGCCAGCAGTTTTGGAAGGGGAGAGACCCAGTACTTC CASSFGRGETQYF
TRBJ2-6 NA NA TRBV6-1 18 TGTGCCAGCAGTGAAAGGGCCAGGGTGGGCACTGGGGCCAACGTCCTGACTTTC CASSERARVGTGANVLTF
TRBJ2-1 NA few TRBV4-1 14 TGCGCCAGCAGCCAAGCAGGGGAACGTAATGAGCAGTTCTTC CASSQAGERNEQFF
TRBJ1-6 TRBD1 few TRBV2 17 TGTGCCAGCAGTCAGACGGACAGGGCGTCCTATAATTCACCCCTCCACTTT CASSQTDRASYNSPLHF
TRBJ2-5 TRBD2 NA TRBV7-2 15 TGTGCCAGCAGCATGGGACTAGGGTTGGGGGAGACCCAGTACTTC CASSMGLGLGETQYF
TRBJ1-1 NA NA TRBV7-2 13 TGTGCCAGCAGCTTATTAAAGGGGTTCGGAGCTTTCTTT CASSLLKGFGAFF
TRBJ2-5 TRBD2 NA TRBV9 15 TGTGCCAGCAGCGTGAGCGGGGGGCATCCAGAGACCCAGTACTTC CASSVSGGHPETQYF
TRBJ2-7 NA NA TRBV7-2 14 TGTGCCAGCAGCCTAAGGGACTTCCAATGGGAGCAGTACTTC CASSLRDFQWEQYF
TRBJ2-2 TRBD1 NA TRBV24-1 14 TGTGCCACACGGACAGGGTCGGGGCACGGGGAGCTGTTTTTT CATRTGSGHGELFF
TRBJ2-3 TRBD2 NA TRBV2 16 TGTGCCAGCAGTGGACTAGCGGGGTTCCGATCGGATACGCAGTATTTT CASSGLAGFRSDTQYF
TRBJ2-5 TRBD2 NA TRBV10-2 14 TGCGCCAGCGCCGAGCGGGGGGGCCGCGAGACCCAGTACTTC CASAERGGRETQYF
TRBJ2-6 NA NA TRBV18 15 TGTGCCAGCTCCCCGAGGGTCTCTGGGGCCAACGTCCTGACTTTC CASSPRVSGANVLTF
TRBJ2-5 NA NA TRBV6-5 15 TGTGCCAGCAGTCTTACCTACCAAGGGGAAGAGACCCAGTACTTC CASSLTYQGEETQYF
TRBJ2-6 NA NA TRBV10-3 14 TGTGCCGCGACAGGCGTCTCTGGGGCCAACGTCCTGACTTTC CAATGVSGANVLTF
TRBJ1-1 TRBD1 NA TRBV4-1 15 TGCGCCAGCAGCCATCCGACAGGGGGGTGGACTGAAGCTTTCTTT CASSHPTGGWTEAFF
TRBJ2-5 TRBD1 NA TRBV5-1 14 TGCGCCAGCGGACCCGGGACAGGGGTCGAGACCCAGTACTTC CASGPGTGVETQYF
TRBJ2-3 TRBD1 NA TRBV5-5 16 TGTGCCAGCAGCCGGGACAGGGCGAGGACAGCAGATACGCAGTATTTT CASSRDRARTADTQYF
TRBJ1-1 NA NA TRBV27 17 TGTGCCAGCAGCCACGGTGGGGGGGGCTTCTGGAACACTGAAGCTTTCTTT CASSHGGGGFWNTEAFF
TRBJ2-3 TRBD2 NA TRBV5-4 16 TGTGCCAGCAGCTCGGGACTAGCGGGGGCCACAGATACGCAGTATTTT CASSSGLAGATDTQYF
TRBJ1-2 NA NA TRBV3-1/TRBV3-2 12 TGTGCCAGCAGCCAAGAATCGTATGGCTACACCTTC CASSQESYGYTF
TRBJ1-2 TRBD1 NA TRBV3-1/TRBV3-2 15 TGTGCCAGCAGCCAAGATCAAGGGGGCGCAGGTGGCTACACCTTC CASSQDQGGAGGYTF
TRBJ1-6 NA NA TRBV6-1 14 TGTGCCAGCAGTGAACCAGACCGAGGGTCACCCCTCCACTTT CASSEPDRGSPLHF
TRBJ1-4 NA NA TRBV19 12 TGTGCCAGCGCGGAGGGCTCTGCAAAACTGTTTTTT CASAEGSAKLFF
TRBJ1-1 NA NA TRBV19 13 TGTGCCAGTAGTATATCGAATCTACAGGAAGCTTTCTTT CASSISNLQEAFF
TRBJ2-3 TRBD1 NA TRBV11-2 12 TGTGCCAGCAGCCCCCAGGGGGTTCCGCAGTATTTT CASSPQGVPQYF